This T cell receptor (beta chain) was recovered during a study of Ad26.COV2.S vaccination and SARS-CoV-2 variants listed by TCRdb under 2021. About the study as a whole: Donors in the vaccine arm were drawn from COV1001, a multicentre, randomized, double-blind, placebo-controlled phase I-IIa trial testing Ad26.COV2.S in healthy adults. Dosing of Ad26.COV2.S was intramuscular, at either 5x10^10 or 1x10^11 viral particles, delivered as one shot or as two shots spaced 56 days apart. The specificity and breadth of SARS-CoV-2-reactive T cell receptors after Ad26.COV2.S vaccination were assessed by TCRbeta repertoire sequencing. The TCR-sequenced set comprised approximately 32 samples: 19 Ad26.COV2.S vaccine recipients, 5 placebo recipients and 8 SARS-CoV-2 convalescent individuals. Trial participants were randomized into five groups of five, in which low-dose or high-dose Ad26.COV2.S was given once or twice, or placebo was given on both occasions. Investigators did not know the trial group allocation while performing experiments and assessing outcomes.

TCRbeta CDR3 regions were sequenced with the immunoSEQ Assay. After extraction, genomic DNA underwent amplification by bias-controlled multiplex PCR, followed by high-throughput sequencing. In the paper's pipeline: Collapsing and filtering of sequences were performed to quantify the absolute abundance of each unique TCRbeta CDR3 region. T cell fraction was estimated by normalizing TCRbeta template counts to usable DNA, which was measured by amplifying reference genes present in all nucleated cells. Repertoire TCRs were annotated as SARS-CoV-2-specific by exact matching of V gene, CDR3 amino acid sequence and J gene to a known reactive TCR set. MIRA supplied the reference SARS-CoV-2 TCR set, which was filtered for enrichment in COVID-19-positive ImmuneCODE repertoires so that public or cross-reactive TCRs were removed. Using the MIRA antigens, annotated TCRs were further analysed by specific ORF or by position within an ORF. Breadth was defined as annotated unique rearrangements over total unique productive rearrangements; depth was the summed frequency of those rearrangements. Two-sided Wilcoxon rank-sum tests were used to compare TCR breadth between groups. What TCRdb holds here is the immuneACCESS table cut down to in-frame rearrangements. Part of the clones is not present; checked against another copy, under half of the missing clones reflect an unresolved V gene, and the others are unexplained. V and J calls and clone size are given by that table; D and trimming were obtained from the DNA. This sample gives about 350,000 clones in total; 75% to 90% of them show up just once. The ten largest clones represent around a tenth of the sample.

The germline V gene gives CDR1 as SQVTM and CDR2 as ANQGSEA. The CDR3 spans 16 residues, from the cysteine through the phenylalanine. Left in the record is the CDR3 DNA by itself, 48 bases read in frame from the first base. V is cut back by 7 bases and J by 5 bases, with 19 bases in the junction unmatched. The sample's treatment or condition label is to be understood as: 19 received Ad26.COV2.S at low or high dose, single or two shots; 5 received placebo; per-sample allocation not given. Repertoires of vaccine and placebo recipients were sequenced from samples taken on day 63 after the first injection. Cohort 1b enrolled roughly 25 adults aged 18-55 years at a single site in Boston, USA, between 29 July and 7 August 2020. Ad26.COV2.S was a replication-incompetent adenovirus type 26 vector expressing a prefusion-stabilized SARS-CoV-2 spike protein from the original Wuhan strain. Study-level results and caveats: The study was not powered for comparison of responses between vaccine doses or regimens. Higher spike-specific TCR breadth was observed in Ad26.COV2.S recipients than in placebo recipients (P = 0.0014). After vaccination, spike-specific CD8+ and CD4+ T cell responses were reported to show substantial breadth. Vaccine and placebo recipients had comparable non-spike TCR breadth, which fits with the vaccine containing only spike. The authors noted that total T cell responses may have been underestimated by the TCR breadth and depth analyses.

In regard to this clone: The antigen it recognizes is unknown. It has no much larger one-base neighbor in the sample; base qualities were not kept.

The receptor was derived from a person aged 18-60 years who received the Ad26.COV2.S COVID-19 vaccine or a placebo. Recombination connected TRBV29-1 to TRBJ2-5; the junction holds 7 bases that match TRBD1. Sequenced material: peripheral blood, taken in a trial of Ad26.COV2.S vaccine versus placebo. The CDR3 region has the sequence CSAAPGQSVVTETQYF. The nucleotides read TGCAGCGCCGCCCCGGGACAGTCTGTGGTCACGGAGACCCAGTACTTC.